These T cell receptor beta chains were read from a single sample in a study of T cell responses to AZD1222 COVID-19 vaccine. TCRdb keeps only in-frame clones here, not all; method: immunoSEQ multiplex PCR. This sample has tens of thousands of clones, with about 78% found just once. The sequencing used peripheral blood, collected on day 0 of AZD1222 vaccination. The receptors derive from an adult in good health. CDR3s leave out the opening cysteine and the closing phenylalanine or tryptophan.

V: TRBV3-1/TRBV3-2
J: TRBJ2-1
CDR3: ASSRELAGEDNEQF

V: TRBV27
J: TRBJ1-2
CDR3: ASSRDRSYGYT

V: TRBV11-2
J: TRBJ2-7
CDR3: ASRETGGLYEQY

V: TRBV4-1
J: TRBJ1-2
CDR3: ASSQEINRANYGYT

V: TRBV5-1
J: TRBJ2-5
CDR3: ASSLVVEETQY

V: TRBV2
J: TRBJ2-7
CDR3: ATGRSSSYEQY

V: TRBV28
J: TRBJ2-7
CDR3: ASSLWGRVYEQY

V: TRBV5-5
J: TRBJ2-2
CDR3: ASSSEIGELF

V: TRBV7-8
J: TRBJ1-2
CDR3: ASSLGQGAWGYT

V: TRBV5-1
J: TRBJ1-5
CDR3: ASSLDGSNQPQH

V: TRBV9
J: TRBJ2-1
CDR3: ASSAENYNEQF

V: TRBV5-1
J: TRBJ2-7
CDR3: ASSLGQPTDEQY

V: TRBV2
J: TRBJ2-2
CDR3: ASSVLAGTGELF

V: TRBV10-3
J: TRBJ2-5
CDR3: AISESGAQETQY

V: TRBV11-2
J: TRBJ2-1
CDR3: ASSLRGKQF

V: TRBV18
J: TRBJ1-3
CDR3: ASSAYNGVPGNTIY

V: TRBV11-2
J: TRBJ1-3
CDR3: ASRSTDSGNTIY

V: TRBV5-6
J: TRBJ2-1
CDR3: ASSLLGGNEQF

V: TRBV5-1
J: TRBJ2-7
CDR3: ASSSHWGEQY

V: TRBV27
J: TRBJ1-1
CDR3: ASSSYLGRNTEAF

V: TRBV19
J: TRBJ1-4
CDR3: ASSIGPGGNEKLF

V: TRBV12-3/TRBV12-4
J: TRBJ2-7
CDR3: ASSPDSYEQY

V: TRBV11-2
J: TRBJ2-1
CDR3: AGASGSYNEQF

V: TRBV27
J: TRBJ1-1
CDR3: ASSLHPMNTEAF

V: TRBV19
J: TRBJ2-1
CDR3: ASSILAGAINEQF

V: TRBV6-5
J: TRBJ2-7
CDR3: ASSYSWGLGVYEQY

V: TRBV12-3/TRBV12-4
J: TRBJ2-5
CDR3: ASSLSETQY

V: TRBV10-2
J: TRBJ2-3
CDR3: ATLTSGTDTQY

V: TRBV7-8
J: TRBJ2-7
CDR3: ASSLGQGVSYEQY

V: TRBV29-1
J: TRBJ2-1
CDR3: SVSGSSSYNEQF

V: TRBV11-2
J: TRBJ2-5
CDR3: ASSSLRDRGGGTQY

V: TRBV12-3/TRBV12-4
J: TRBJ2-1
CDR3: ASGYAANEQF

V: TRBV6-5
J: TRBJ2-7
CDR3: ASSTGTGQSYEQY

V: TRBV4-2
J: TRBJ2-1
CDR3: ASSQALAGGEQF

V: TRBV20-1
J: TRBJ1-2
CDR3: SASRTGGKLGYT

V: TRBV4-2
J: TRBJ2-2
CDR3: ASGRTSVTGELF

V: TRBV9
J: TRBJ2-7
CDR3: ASSVNRVGEQY

V: TRBV28
J: TRBJ2-7
CDR3: ATRERPSREQY

V: TRBV5-1
J: TRBJ2-3
CDR3: ASSLASGATDTQY